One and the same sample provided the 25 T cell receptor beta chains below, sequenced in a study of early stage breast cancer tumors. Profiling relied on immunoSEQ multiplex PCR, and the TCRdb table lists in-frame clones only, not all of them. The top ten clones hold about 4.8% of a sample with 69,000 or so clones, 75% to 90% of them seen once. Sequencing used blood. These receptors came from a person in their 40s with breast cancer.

CDR3 DNA sequence: TGTGCCAGCAGCCCGGAACGGACAGGGGGTTTAGCTTTCTTT. Its translation is CASSPERTGGLAFF. The chain is built from TRBV13 and TRBJ1-1; 10 bases align to TRBD1. Germline CDR1 is PRHDT and CDR2 is FYEKMQ (reference sequence). Losses at the gene ends were 5 bases for V and 10 bases for J; bases not matched to a gene: 10. The CDR3 spans 14 residues. The entire variable domain, with the rest obtained from reference TRBV13 and TRBJ1-1, is as follows: AAGVIQSPRHLIKEKRETATLKCYPIPRHDTVYWYQQGPGQDPQFLISFYEKMQSDKGSIPDRFSAQQFSDYHSELNMSSLELGDSALYFCASSPERTGGLAFFGQGTRLTVV.

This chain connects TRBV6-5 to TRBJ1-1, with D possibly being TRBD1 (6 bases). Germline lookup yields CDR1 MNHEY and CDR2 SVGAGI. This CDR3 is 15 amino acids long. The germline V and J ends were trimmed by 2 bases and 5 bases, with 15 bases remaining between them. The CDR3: CASSYPWGARTEAFF. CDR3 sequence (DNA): TGTGCCAGCAGTTACCCGTGGGGGGCGCGGACTGAAGCTTTCTTT.

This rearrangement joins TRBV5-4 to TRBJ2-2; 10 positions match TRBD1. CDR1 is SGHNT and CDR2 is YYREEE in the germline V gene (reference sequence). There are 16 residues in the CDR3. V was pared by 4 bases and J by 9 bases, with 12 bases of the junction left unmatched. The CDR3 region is CASSVGGQGMGRELFF. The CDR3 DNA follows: TGTGCCAGCAGCGTGGGGGGACAGGGGATGGGTCGGGAGCTGTTTTTT.

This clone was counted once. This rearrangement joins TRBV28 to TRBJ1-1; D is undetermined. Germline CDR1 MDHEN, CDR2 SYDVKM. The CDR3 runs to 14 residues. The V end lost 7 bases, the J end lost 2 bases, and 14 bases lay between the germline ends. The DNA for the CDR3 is TGTGCCAGCAAAACCGCGCGGGAAAACACTGAAGCTTTCTTT. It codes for CASKTARENTEAFF.

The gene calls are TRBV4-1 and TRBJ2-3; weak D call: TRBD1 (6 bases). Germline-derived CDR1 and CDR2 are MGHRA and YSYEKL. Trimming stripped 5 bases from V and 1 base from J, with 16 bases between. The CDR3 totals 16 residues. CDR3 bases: TGCGCCAGCAGCACCTCAGGGGTGCGGCGCACAGATACGCAGTATTTT. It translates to CASSTSGVRRTDTQYF.

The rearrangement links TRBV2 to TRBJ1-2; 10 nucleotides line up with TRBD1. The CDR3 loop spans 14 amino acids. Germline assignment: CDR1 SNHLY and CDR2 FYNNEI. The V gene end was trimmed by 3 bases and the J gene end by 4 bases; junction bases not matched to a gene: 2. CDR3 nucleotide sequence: TGTGCCAGCAGTGAGGGACAGGGGATCTATGGCTACACCTTC. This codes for CASSEGQGIYGYTF.

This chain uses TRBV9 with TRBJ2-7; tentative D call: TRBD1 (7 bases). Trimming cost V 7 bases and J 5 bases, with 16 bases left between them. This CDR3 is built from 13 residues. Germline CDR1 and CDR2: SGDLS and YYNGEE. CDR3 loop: CASPTGDFHEQYF. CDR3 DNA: TGTGCCAGCCCTACAGGGGACTTCCACGAGCAGTACTTC.

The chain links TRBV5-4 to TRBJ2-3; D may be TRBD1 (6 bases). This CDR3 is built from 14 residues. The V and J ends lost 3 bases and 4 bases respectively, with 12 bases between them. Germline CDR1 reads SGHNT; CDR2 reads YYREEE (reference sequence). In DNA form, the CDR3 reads TGTGCCAGCAGCTACCGACAGGTGTCAGATACGCAGTATTTT. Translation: CASSYRQVSDTQYF.

The CDR3, as DNA: TGTGCCAGTAGTACCCGACAGGGATCTAACTATGGCTACACCTTC. This sequence encodes CASSTRQGSNYGYTF. The chain couples TRBV19 to TRBJ1-2, with 7 bases identical to TRBD1. The CDR3 spans 15 residues. The V and J ends lost 4 bases and 0 bases, in that order; junction bases with no gene match: 5. Per germline, CDR1 LNHDA and CDR2 SQIVND (reference sequence).

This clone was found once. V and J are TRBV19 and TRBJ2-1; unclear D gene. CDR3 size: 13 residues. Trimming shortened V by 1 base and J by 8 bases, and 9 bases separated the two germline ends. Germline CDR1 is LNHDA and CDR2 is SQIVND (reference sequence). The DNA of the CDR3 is TGTGCCAGTAGTATAGCCAACTCCGATGAGCAGTTCTTC. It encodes CASSIANSDEQFF.

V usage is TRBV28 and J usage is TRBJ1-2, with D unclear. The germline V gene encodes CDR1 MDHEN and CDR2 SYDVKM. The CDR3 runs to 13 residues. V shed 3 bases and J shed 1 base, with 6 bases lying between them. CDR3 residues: CASSFADNYGYTF. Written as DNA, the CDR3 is TGTGCCAGCAGTTTCGCGGATAACTATGGCTACACCTTC.

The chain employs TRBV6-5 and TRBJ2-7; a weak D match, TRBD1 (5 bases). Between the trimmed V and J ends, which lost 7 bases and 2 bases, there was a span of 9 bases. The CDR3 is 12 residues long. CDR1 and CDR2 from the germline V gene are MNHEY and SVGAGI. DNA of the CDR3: TGTGCCAGCACTGCGGACACCTACGAGCAGTACTTC. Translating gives CASTADTYEQYF.

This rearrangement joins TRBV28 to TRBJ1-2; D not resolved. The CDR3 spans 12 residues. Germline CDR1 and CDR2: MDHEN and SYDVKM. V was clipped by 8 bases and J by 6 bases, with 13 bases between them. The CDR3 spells CASSLTPDGYTF. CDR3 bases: TGTGCCAGCTCCTTGACCCCGGATGGCTACACCTTC.

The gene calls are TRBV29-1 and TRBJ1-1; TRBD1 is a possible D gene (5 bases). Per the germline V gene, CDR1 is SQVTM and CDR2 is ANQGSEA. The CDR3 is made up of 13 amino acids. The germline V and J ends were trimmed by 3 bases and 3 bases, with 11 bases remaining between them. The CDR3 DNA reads TGCAGCGTTGATAGGGGCAGGGACACTGAAGCTTTCTTT. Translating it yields CSVDRGRDTEAFF.

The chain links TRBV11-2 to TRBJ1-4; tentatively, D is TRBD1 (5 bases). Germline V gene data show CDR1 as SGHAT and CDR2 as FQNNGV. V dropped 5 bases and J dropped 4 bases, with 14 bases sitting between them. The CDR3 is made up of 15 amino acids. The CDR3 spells CASSAAGANNEKLFF. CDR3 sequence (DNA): TGTGCCAGCAGCGCCGCCGGGGCTAATAATGAAAAACTGTTTTTT.

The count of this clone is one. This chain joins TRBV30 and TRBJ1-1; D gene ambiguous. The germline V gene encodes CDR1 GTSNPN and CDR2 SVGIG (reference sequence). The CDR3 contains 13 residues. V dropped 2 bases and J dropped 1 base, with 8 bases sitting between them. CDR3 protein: CAWSPPRNTEAFF. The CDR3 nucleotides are TGTGCCTGGAGTCCCCCAAGGAACACTGAAGCTTTCTTT.

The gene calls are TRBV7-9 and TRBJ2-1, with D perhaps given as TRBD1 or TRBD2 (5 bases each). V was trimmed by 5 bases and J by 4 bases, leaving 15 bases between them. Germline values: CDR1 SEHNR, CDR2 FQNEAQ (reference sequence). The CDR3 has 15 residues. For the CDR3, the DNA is TGTGCCAGCAGCCGAGGTGGGGACCAATACAATGAGCAGTTCTTC. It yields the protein CASSRGGDQYNEQFF.

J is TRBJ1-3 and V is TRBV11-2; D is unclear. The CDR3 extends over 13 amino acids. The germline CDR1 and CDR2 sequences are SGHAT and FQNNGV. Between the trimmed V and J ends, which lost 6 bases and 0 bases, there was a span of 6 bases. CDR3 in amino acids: CASRLLSGNTIYF. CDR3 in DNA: TGTGCCAGCAGACTGCTCTCTGGAAACACCATATATTTT.

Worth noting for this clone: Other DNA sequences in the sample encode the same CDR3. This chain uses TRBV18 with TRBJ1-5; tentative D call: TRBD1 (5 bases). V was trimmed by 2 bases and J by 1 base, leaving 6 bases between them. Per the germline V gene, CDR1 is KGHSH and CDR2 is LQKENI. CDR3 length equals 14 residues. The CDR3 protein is CASSPGGSNQPQHF. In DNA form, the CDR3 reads TGTGCCAGCTCACCAGGGGGAAGCAATCAGCCCCAGCATTTT.

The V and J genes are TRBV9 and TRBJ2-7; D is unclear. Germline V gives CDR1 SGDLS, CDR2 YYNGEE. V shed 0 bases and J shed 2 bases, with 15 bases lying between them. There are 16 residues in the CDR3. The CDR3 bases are TGTGCCAGCAGCGTAGCTTCCAGCGCCCCCACCTACGAGCAGTACTTC. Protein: CASSVASSAPTYEQYF.

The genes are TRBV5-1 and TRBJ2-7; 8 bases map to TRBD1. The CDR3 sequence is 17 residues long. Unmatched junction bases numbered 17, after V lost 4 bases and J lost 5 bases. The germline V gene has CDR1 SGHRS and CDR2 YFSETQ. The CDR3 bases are TGCGCCAGCAGCCCGGGGCGAAAGACAGGGGCCCAAGACGAGCAGTACTTC. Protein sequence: CASSPGRKTGAQDEQYF.

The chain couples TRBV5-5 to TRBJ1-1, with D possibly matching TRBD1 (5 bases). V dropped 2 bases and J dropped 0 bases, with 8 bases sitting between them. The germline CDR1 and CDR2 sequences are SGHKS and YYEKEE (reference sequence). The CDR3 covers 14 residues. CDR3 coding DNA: TGTGCCAGCAGCTTCCAGGGCTTGAACACTGAAGCTTTCTTT. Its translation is CASSFQGLNTEAFF.

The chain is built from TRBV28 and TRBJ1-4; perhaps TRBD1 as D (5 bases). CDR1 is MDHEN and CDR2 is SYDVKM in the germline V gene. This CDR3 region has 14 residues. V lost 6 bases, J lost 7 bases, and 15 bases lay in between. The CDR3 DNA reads TGTGCCAGCAGCTCAGGGTTCGGGGGTGAAAAACTGTTTTTT. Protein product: CASSSGFGGEKLFF.

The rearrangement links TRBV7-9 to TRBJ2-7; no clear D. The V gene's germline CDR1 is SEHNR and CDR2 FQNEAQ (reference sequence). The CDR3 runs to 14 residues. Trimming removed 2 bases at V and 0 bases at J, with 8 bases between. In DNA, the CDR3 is TGTGCCAGCAGCTTAACGGATAGCTCCTACGAGCAGTACTTC. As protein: CASSLTDSSYEQYF.

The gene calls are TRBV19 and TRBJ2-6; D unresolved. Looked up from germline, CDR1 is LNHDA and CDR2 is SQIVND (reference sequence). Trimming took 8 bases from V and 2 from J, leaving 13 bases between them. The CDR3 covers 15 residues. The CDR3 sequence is CASRLGLAGANVLTF. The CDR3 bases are TGTGCCAGTCGTTTAGGTCTAGCTGGGGCCAACGTCCTGACTTTC.